This record concerns one T cell receptor beta chain sequence. Antigen unknown. This sample was taken from a study of cytomegalovirus exposure and HLA in healthy donors. General study findings and limits: In a later analysis, TCR beta V- and J-gene trimming was associated with a missense DCLRE1C variant. Later analysis reportedly placed an Asian-associated ancestry cluster below the roughly 700-donor mean in N-insertions. In an earlier analysis, about 87% or about 30%: the productive usage of most TCR beta V segments.

The CDR3 is made up of 14 amino acids. Trimming removed 4 bases at V and 1 base at J, with 8 bases between. Germline CDR1 reads MNHEY; CDR2 reads SMNVEV (reference sequence). The PCR had 60 Vbeta and 13 Jbeta primers. Original handling: In a later analysis, of around 80 million unique beta chains, some 10 million appeared in at least two donors. Only in-frame clones appear in the TCRdb table, and some are missing; sequencing was by immunoSEQ multiplex PCR. The DNA was the basis for D and trimming; V, J and clone size are from that table. The sample has some 94,000 clones; just under 70% are singletons.

Sequences were obtained from PBMCs. The TCR was taken from a man aged 50 to 59 in good health and CMV-seronegative. This rearrangement joins TRBV27 to TRBJ2-1; D is unresolved. The CDR3 region has the DNA TGTGCCAGCAGTTATGCGGTTTCCTACAATGAGCAGTTCTTC. Encoded protein: CASSYAVSYNEQFF.